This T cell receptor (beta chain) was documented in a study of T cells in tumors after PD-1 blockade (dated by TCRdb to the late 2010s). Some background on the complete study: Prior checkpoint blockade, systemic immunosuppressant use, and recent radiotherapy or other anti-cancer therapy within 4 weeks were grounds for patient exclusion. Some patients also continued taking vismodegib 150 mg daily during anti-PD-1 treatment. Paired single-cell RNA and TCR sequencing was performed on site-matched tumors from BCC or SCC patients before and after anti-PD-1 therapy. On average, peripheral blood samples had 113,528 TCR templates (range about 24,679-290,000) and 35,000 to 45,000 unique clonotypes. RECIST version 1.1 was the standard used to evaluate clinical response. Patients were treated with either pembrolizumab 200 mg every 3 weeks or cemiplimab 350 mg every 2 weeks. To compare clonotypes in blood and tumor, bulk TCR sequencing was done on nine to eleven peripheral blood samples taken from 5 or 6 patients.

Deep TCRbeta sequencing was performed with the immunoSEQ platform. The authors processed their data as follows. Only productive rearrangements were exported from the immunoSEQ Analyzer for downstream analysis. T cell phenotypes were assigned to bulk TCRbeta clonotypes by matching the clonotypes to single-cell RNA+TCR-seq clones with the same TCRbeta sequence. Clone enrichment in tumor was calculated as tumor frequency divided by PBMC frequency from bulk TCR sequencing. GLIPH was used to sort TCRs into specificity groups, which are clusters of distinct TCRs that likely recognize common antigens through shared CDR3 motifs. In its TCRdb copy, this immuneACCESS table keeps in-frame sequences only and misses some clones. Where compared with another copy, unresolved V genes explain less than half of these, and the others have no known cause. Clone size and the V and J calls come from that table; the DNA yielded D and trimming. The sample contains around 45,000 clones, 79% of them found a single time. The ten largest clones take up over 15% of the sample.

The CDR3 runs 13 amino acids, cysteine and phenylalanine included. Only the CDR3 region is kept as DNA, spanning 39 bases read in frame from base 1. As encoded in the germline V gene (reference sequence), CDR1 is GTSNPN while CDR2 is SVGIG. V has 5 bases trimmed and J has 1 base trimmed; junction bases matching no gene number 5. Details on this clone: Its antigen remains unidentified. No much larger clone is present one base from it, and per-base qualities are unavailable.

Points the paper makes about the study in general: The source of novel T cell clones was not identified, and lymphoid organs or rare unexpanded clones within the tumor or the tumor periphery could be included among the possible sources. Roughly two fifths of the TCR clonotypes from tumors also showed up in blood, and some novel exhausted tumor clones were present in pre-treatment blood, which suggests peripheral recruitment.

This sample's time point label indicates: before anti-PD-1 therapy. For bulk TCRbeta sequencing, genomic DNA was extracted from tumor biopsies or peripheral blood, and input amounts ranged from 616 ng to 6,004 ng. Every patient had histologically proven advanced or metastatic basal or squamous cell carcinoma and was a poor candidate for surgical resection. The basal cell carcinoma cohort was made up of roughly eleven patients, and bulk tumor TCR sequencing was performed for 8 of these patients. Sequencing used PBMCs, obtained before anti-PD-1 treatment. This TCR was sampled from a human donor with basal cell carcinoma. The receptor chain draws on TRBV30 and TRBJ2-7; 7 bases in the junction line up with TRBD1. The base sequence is TGTGCCTGGGATACAGGGGCGTCCTACGAGCAGTACTTC. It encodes CAWDTGASYEQYF.